This TCR beta chain was identified in a study of blood T cell repertoires in COVID-19. There are a few counts of this clone. Participants were aged about 18 to 89 years from about two dozen US areas. Cohort 3 donors were reported recovered after two negative PCRs, clearance, or symptom resolution. In the source study's methods: Estimates of nucleated cell counts were drawn from the amplification of reference gene primers. Sequencing used immunoSEQ multiplex PCR; TCRdb keeps in-frame clones, though not all of them. V and J calls and clone size are given by that table; D and trimming were obtained from the DNA. The table includes 350,000 to 400,000 clones, more than 75% detected once. CDR3 size: 13 residues. CDR1 is SGHDT and CDR2 is YYEEEE in the germline V gene. Trimming cost V 0 bases and J 6 bases, with 10 bases left between them.

The chain carries TRBV5-6 and TRBJ2-7; D gene ambiguous. Specimen: PBMCs or T cells enriched from blood (not recorded which). This receptor was taken from a woman younger than 30 who had recovered from COVID-19. The CDR3 nucleotides are TGTGCCAGCAGCTTGGTCAGCACGGGCGAGCAGTACTTC. Amino acid sequence: CASSLVSTGEQYF.